Sequencing of this TCR beta chain was carried out in a study of Graves' ophthalmopathy and Graves' hyperthyroidism. Regarding the study as a whole: For separating ophthalmopathy from stable hyperthyroidism, a 13-signature model gave 87.88% sensitivity and 81.08% specificity.

About this clonotype itself: Its target is not known. The final CDR3 position lacks the conserved phenylalanine or tryptophan, pointing to a likely read error. No DNA is shown, since the ends of the CDR3 on it are uncertain; the CDR3 is the one TCRdb lists.

Beta-chain TCR CDR3 regions were amplified from RNA transcripts. HTBI-primed RT-PCR formed the first round, and a multiplex PCR formed the second. TCRdb independently ran MiXCR on the multiplex PCR reads; one entry per CDR3 protein. The sample has about 600,000 distinct CDR3 sequences; under 40% are singletons. Input material: peripheral blood or thyroid tissue (not recorded which). The sequence was obtained from an adult man with Graves' hyperthyroidism.

CDR3 residues: CSARRAGGFGNTL. The chain is built from TRBV20-1 and TRBJ1-2; the table assigns TRBD1, which was not confirmed against the DNA. The CDR3 is made up of 13 amino acids, end residues included. Germline V gene lookup returns CDR1 DFQATT and CDR2 SNEGSKA (reference sequence).